This T cell receptor beta chain stems from a study of T cells in Graves' hyperthyroidism and ophthalmopathy. Study at large: Upon initial diagnosis and before any treatment, peripheral blood was collected.

Individuals with ophthalmopathy presented a Clinical Activity Score of at least 3, a NOSPECS grade of at least 4 and a duration under 3 months. Exclusion of patients followed from uncontrolled infection, other autoimmune disease, pregnancy or lactation. V lost 6 bases, J lost 2 bases, and 19 bases lay in between. This CDR3 contains 16 residues. From germline, CDR1 is MNHNS and CDR2 SASEGT. Using RNA transcripts as the source, TCR beta CDR3 regions were amplified. A set of HTBI primers served as the primers for a first-round RT-PCR of the TCR CDR3. TCRdb analysed the multiplex PCR reads with MiXCR anew, one entry per CDR3 protein. The sample has about 290,000 distinct CDR3 sequences; roughly 19% are singletons.

Sequencing used blood. The V gene is TRBV6-1, the J gene TRBJ1-1; D is possibly TRBD1 (6 bases). This sequence was found in a man aged 45-60 years with Graves' ophthalmopathy. This CDR3 is CASRTGTRKVNTEAFF. As DNA, the CDR3 is TGTGCCAGCAGGACCGGGACAAGGAAGGTTAACACTGAAGCTTTCTTT.